This T cell receptor (beta chain) was recorded in a study of CD8 T cells in ankylosing spondylitis. General study results and limits: Significantly higher representation of disease-linked clones was reported for matched ankylosing spondylitis synovial fluid.

The V gene's germline CDR1 is KGHDR and CDR2 SFDVKD. The CDR3 loop spans 15 amino acids. V lost 6 bases to trimming and J lost 2 bases, with 14 bases between them. TCRdb re-analysed the 5' RACE reads in MiXCR, keeping a single row per CDR3 protein. The sample shows approximately 39,000 distinct CDR3 sequences, 13% of them seen only once. A remark on this clonotype: Its matching antigen is unknown.

What was sequenced was synovial fluid, either unsorted or a sorted T cell fraction (not recorded which). V and J are TRBV24-1 and TRBJ2-3, with D possibly matching TRBD2 (5 bases). This TCR derives from a male donor with ankylosing spondylitis. The CDR3 is CATSYWSGTTDTQYF. The CDR3 DNA reads TGTGCCACCAGTTATTGGAGCGGAACCACAGATACGCAGTATTTT.